This T cell receptor (beta chain) derives from a study of cytomegalovirus exposure and HLA in healthy donors. Whole-study findings and limits: Productive status was seen about 87% or about 30% of the time for most TCR beta V segments in an earlier analysis. The presence/absence work took it that sequencing depth was about the same across donors. Researchers had no immune exposure information except CMV serostatus available.

CDR1 and CDR2 from the germline V gene are MDHEN and SYDVKM. This CDR3 comprises 15 residues. The V gene end was trimmed by 7 bases and the J gene end by 4 bases; junction bases not matched to a gene: 7. Vbeta (60) and Jbeta (13) primers were used in the PCR. TCRdb's table, derived via immunoSEQ multiplex PCR, lists solely in-frame clones and lacks some. The sample has 90,000 or so clones, 75% to 80% seen once; the top ten hold 6%. A word on this clone: Its target is not known.

This clonotype was sampled from a female donor in good health and CMV-seronegative. Sequencing was performed on PBMCs. The V and J genes are TRBV28 and TRBJ1-4; TRBD1 aligns across 9 bases. The DNA for the CDR3 is TGTGCCAGCATCCAACAGGGGGCGGGTAATGAAAAACTGTTTTTT. Translated: CASIQQGAGNEKLFF.